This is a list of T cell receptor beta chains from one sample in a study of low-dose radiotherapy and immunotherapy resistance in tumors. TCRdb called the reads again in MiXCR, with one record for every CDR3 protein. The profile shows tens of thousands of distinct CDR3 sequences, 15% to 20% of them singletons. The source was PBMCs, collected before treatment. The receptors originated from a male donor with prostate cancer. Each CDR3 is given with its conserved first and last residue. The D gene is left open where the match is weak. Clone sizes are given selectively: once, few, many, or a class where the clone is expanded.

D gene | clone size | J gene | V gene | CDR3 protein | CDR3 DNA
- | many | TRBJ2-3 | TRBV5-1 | CASSLESPGTPQDTQYF | TGCGCCAGCAGCTTGGAGTCCCCGGGGACGCCTCAAGATACGCAGTATTTT
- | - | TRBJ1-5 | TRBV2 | CASSWGGENQPQHF | TGTGCCAGCAGCTGGGGGGGGGAGAATCAGCCCCAGCATTTT
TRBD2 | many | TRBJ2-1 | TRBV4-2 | CASSQERRGGREQFF | TGTGCCAGCAGCCAAGAAAGGCGGGGGGGCCGTGAGCAGTTCTTC
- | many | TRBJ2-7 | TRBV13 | CASSPRGAYEQYF | TGTGCCAGCAGCCCGAGGGGGGCTTACGAGCAGTACTTC
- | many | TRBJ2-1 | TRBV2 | CASSEARYGNEQFF | TGTGCCAGCAGTGAAGCAAGGTACGGGAATGAGCAGTTCTTC
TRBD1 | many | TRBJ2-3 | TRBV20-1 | CSAHNRDREDTQYF | TGCAGTGCGCACAACCGGGACAGGGAAGATACGCAGTATTTT
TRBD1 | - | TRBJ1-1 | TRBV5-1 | CASSATGGGTEAFF | TGCGCCAGCAGCGCGACAGGGGGTGGCACTGAAGCTTTCTTT
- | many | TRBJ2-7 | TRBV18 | CASSPIQGPSSYEQYF | TGTGCCAGCTCACCAATTCAGGGTCCGAGCTCCTACGAGCAGTACTTC
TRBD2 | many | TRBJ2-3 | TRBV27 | CASSLTTSGSTDTQYF | TGTGCCAGCAGTTTAACGACTAGCGGGAGCACAGATACGCAGTATTTT
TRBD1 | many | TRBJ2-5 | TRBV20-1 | CSARLDREETQYF | TGCAGTGCTAGACTGGACAGGGAAGAGACCCAGTACTTC
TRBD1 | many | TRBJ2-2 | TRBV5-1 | CASSLESPGQGTGELFF | TGCGCCAGCAGCTTGGAATCCCCGGGACAGGGCACCGGGGAGCTGTTTTTT
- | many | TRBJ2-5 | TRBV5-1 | CASRKEPGALQETQYF | TGCGCCAGCAGAAAGGAGCCGGGGGCCCTCCAGGAGACCCAGTACTTC
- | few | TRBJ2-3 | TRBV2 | CASNRAISTDTQYF | TGTGCCAGCAACAGGGCCATCAGCACAGATACGCAGTATTTT
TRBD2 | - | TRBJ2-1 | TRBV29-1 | CSVGTSGPYNEQFF | TGCAGCGTTGGGACTAGCGGTCCCTACAATGAGCAGTTCTTC
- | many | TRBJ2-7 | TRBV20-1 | CSARAPTGPYEQYF | TGCAGTGCTAGAGCGCCGACAGGACCCTACGAGCAGTACTTC
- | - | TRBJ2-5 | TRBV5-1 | CASSPEGTETQYF | TGCGCCAGCAGCCCGGAGGGGACGGAGACCCAGTACTTC
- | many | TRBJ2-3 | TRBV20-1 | CSARDIGGGTDTQYF | TGCAGTGCTAGAGATATAGGGGGGGGCACAGATACGCAGTATTTT
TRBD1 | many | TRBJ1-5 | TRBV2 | CASSSTGVRQPQHF | TGTGCCAGCAGTTCCACAGGGGTCCGTCAGCCCCAGCATTTT
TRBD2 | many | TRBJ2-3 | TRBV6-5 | CASSYRLAGGDDTQYF | TGTGCCAGCAGTTACCGACTAGCGGGGGGCGACGATACGCAGTATTTT
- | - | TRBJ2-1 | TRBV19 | CASSEGETGEQFF | TGTGCCAGTAGTGAGGGAGAGACAGGCGAGCAGTTCTTC
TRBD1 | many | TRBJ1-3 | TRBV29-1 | CSVREPTGGGNTIYF | TGCAGCGTCCGCGAGCCAACAGGGGGTGGAAACACCATATATTTT
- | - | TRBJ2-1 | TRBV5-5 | CASSLSVGAYEQFF | TGTGCCAGCAGCTTGTCCGTGGGGGCCTACGAGCAGTTCTTC
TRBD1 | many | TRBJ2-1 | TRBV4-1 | CASSQSPGTGSYNEQFF | TGCGCCAGCAGCCAATCCCCCGGGACAGGATCCTACAATGAGCAGTTCTTC
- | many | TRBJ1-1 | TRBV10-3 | CAISLSGDTEAFF | TGTGCCATCAGTCTCTCAGGGGACACTGAAGCTTTCTTT
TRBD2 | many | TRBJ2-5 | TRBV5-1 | CASSPDSGGEETQYF | TGCGCCAGCAGCCCTGATAGCGGGGGGGAAGAGACCCAGTACTTC
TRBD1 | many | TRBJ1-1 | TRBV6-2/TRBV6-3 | CASVITGGGPVTEAFF | TGTGCCAGTGTGATAACAGGGGGCGGGCCGGTCACTGAAGCTTTCTTT
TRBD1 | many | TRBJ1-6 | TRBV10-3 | CAISEFPGQGTPLHF | TGTGCCATCAGTGAGTTCCCCGGACAGGGAACACCCCTCCACTTT
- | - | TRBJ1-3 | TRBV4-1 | CASSQDGPRNSGNTIYF | TGCGCCAGCAGCCAAGATGGACCGCGCAACTCTGGAAACACCATATATTTT
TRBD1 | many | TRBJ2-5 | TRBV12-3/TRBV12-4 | CASSPGTVIQETQYF | TGTGCCAGCAGTCCCGGGACAGTGATACAAGAGACCCAGTACTTC
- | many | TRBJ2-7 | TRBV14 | CASSLNSKTYEQYF | TGTGCCAGCAGCCTAAACAGTAAAACCTACGAGCAGTACTTC
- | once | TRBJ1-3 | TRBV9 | CASSATGLTSGNTIYF | TGTGCCAGCAGCGCGACAGGTTTAACCTCTGGAAACACCATATATTTT
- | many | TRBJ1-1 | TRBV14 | CASSPTGAFTEAFF | TGTGCCAGCAGCCCCACGGGGGCGTTCACTGAAGCTTTCTTT
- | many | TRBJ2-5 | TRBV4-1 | CASSQDRGGRALQETQYF | TGCGCCAGCAGCCAAGACAGGGGGGGGCGAGCGCTACAAGAGACCCAGTACTTC
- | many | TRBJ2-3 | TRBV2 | CASSGDIESADTQYF | TGTGCCAGCAGTGGGGACATTGAGTCGGCAGATACGCAGTATTTT
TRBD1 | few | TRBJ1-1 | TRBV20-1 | CSASRYRGNTEAFF | TGCAGTGCTAGTCGTTACAGGGGGAACACTGAAGCTTTCTTT
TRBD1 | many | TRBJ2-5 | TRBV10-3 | CAIRKTGNTETQYF | TGTGCCATCAGGAAGACAGGGAATACGGAGACCCAGTACTTC
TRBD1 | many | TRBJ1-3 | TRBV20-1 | CSARQGNGNTIYF | TGCAGTGCTCGACAGGGGAATGGAAACACCATATATTTT
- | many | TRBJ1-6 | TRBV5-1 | CASSLRDHGSPLHF | TGCGCCAGCAGCTTGCGGGACCATGGATCACCCCTCCACTTT
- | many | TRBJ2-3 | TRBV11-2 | CASSLGSVGGWGNPDTQYF | TGTGCCAGCAGCTTGGGGTCAGTCGGTGGGTGGGGGAACCCAGATACGCAGTATTTT
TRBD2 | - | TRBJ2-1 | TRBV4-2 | CASSHGLAGGQNEQFF | TGTGCCAGCAGCCACGGACTAGCGGGGGGGCAGAATGAGCAGTTCTTC
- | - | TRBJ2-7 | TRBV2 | CATLKSGSGPSYEQYF | TGTGCCACGCTTAAATCAGGCAGCGGGCCCTCCTACGAGCAGTACTTC
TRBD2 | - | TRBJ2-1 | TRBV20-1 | CSASRLAGVPNEQFF | TGCAGTGCTAGCCGCCTAGCGGGAGTCCCCAATGAGCAGTTCTTC
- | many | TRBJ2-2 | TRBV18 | CASSGAHPNTGELFF | TGTGCCAGCTCAGGGGCACACCCGAACACCGGGGAGCTGTTTTTT
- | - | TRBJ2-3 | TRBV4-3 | CASTRLGGSTDTQYF | TGCGCCAGCACCCGATTAGGAGGGAGCACAGATACGCAGTATTTT
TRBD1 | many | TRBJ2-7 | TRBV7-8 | CASLQSTGGYEQYF | TGTGCCTCACTCCAATCGACAGGGGGCTACGAGCAGTACTTC
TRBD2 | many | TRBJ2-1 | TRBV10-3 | CAISGFAGGGNEQFF | TGTGCCATCAGTGGGTTTGCGGGGGGGGGGAATGAGCAGTTCTTC
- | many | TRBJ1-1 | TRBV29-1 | CSVEIGGWDTEAFF | TGCAGCGTTGAAATTGGAGGGTGGGACACTGAAGCTTTCTTT
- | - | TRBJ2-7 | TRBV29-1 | CSVDVANNEQYF | TGCAGCGTTGATGTGGCGAACAACGAGCAGTACTTC
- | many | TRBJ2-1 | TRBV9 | CASSLVSGGNNEQFF | TGTGCCAGCAGCCTGGTGTCGGGGGGCAACAATGAGCAGTTCTTC
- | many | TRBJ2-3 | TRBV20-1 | CSARDHGTDTQYF | TGCAGTGCTAGAGATCACGGCACAGATACGCAGTATTTT
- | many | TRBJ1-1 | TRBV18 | CASSRAGVNTEAFF | TGTGCCAGCTCAAGGGCGGGAGTGAACACTGAAGCTTTCTTT
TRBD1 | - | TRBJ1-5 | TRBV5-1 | CASSLGPGGEDQPQHF | TGCGCCAGCAGCTTGGGGCCAGGGGGTGAAGATCAGCCCCAGCATTTT
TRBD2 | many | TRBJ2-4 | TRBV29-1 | CSVVGRGEFQNIQYF | TGCAGCGTTGTGGGGCGGGGGGAGTTCCAAAACATTCAGTACTTC